The 31 T cell receptor beta chains reported below all come from one sample, sequenced in a study of T cells in Graves' hyperthyroidism and ophthalmopathy. TCR beta CDR3 regions were amplified from RNA. Primed by the HTBI set, a first-round RT-PCR was run on the TCR CDR3. TCRdb passed the multiplex PCR reads through MiXCR, listing each CDR3 protein once. The data hold 700,000 to 950,000 distinct CDR3 sequences, with over 35% observed a single time. The sequenced sample consisted of blood. The receptor set was obtained from a woman aged 40 to 50 with Graves' hyperthyroidism.

This clonotype was counted ten times or more. This chain connects TRBV20-1 to TRBJ1-2; D call uncertain. The CDR3 is 15 amino acids. V dropped 0 bases and J dropped 6 bases, with 17 bases sitting between them. Germline assignment: CDR1 DFQATT and CDR2 SNEGSKA (reference sequence). The DNA for the CDR3 is TGCAGTGCTAGAGAGTCCGGCCATTGGATCGATGGCTACACCTTC. Translated: CSARESGHWIDGYTF.

The rearrangement joins TRBV11-2 to TRBJ2-6; 11 bases agree with TRBD2. CDR3 length equals 19 residues. Per germline, CDR1 SGHAT and CDR2 FQNNGV. The junction had 9 bases not matched to a gene; V was cut back by 5 bases and J by 0 bases. The CDR3 protein is CASSRTTGLAASGANVLTF. CDR3 in DNA: TGTGCCAGCAGCCGTACGACGGGACTAGCGGCCTCTGGGGCCAACGTCCTGACTTTC.

This clonotype was counted ten times or more. This rearrangement joins TRBV29-1 to TRBJ1-5; no clear D. Per germline, CDR1 SQVTM and CDR2 ANQGSEA. This CDR3 region has 15 residues. Trimming left V 4 bases short and J 0 bases short, with 13 bases between. CDR3 nucleotide sequence: TGCAGCGTTGCTGAACCGGGAGGTAGCAATCAGCCCCAGCATTTT. Protein sequence: CSVAEPGGSNQPQHF.

The chain combines TRBV18 with TRBJ2-7; D tentatively fits TRBD1 or TRBD2 (5 bases each). Deletions cut 1 base from V and 6 bases from J, with 13 bases between. The CDR3 contains 14 residues. Per the germline V gene, CDR1 is KGHSH and CDR2 is LQKENI. CDR3 nucleotide sequence: TGTGCCAGCTCACCACAGGGAGAGGGGCCCGAGCAGTACTTC. Residues: CASSPQGEGPEQYF.

This clonotype was recorded at least ten times. The J gene is TRBJ1-3, the V gene TRBV9, with D unresolved. Germline CDR1 SGDLS, CDR2 YYNGEE. The V and J ends lost 0 bases and 1 base respectively, with 8 bases between them. The CDR3 totals 15 residues. The CDR3 DNA sequence: TGTGCCAGCAGCGTAGGAATAAGTTCTGGAAACACCATATATTTT. It specifies CASSVGISSGNTIYF.

V usage is TRBV7-9 and J usage is TRBJ1-2; 8 bases align to TRBD1. The V gene end was trimmed by 5 bases and the J gene end by 4 bases; junction bases not matched to a gene: 9. Germline-derived CDR1 and CDR2 are SEHNR and FQNEAQ (reference sequence). The CDR3 spans 15 residues. The DNA for the CDR3 is TGTGCCAGCAGCCAAGATTCAGGGGGCAGCTATGGCTACACCTTC. Amino acid sequence: CASSQDSGGSYGYTF.

The rearrangement uses TRBV10-3 and TRBJ2-3; D gene ambiguous. Trimming took 3 bases from V and 10 from J, leaving 17 bases between them. Germline V CDR1 and CDR2: ENHRY, SYGVKD. The CDR3 runs 14 residues. DNA of the CDR3: TGTGCCATCAGTGATTTGTCCGCCGATGGTGCGCAGTATTTT. Translated, it gives CAISDLSADGAQYF.

This clonotype was seen at least ten times. The chain is built from TRBV12-3 or TRBV12-4 and TRBJ1-2; 7 bases match TRBD1. CDR3 size: 14 residues. V gave up 6 bases and J gave up 3 bases; unmatched junction bases: 7. This CDR3 reads CASRPTGVDYGYTF. CDR3 nucleotides: TGTGCCAGCAGGCCAACAGGGGTCGACTATGGCTACACCTTC.

DNA of the CDR3: TGTGCCAGTAGTCCCACGGGGACAGGGGGTACCACTGAAGCTTTCTTT. It codes for CASSPTGTGGTTEAFF. The chain links TRBV19 to TRBJ1-1, with TRBD1 matching over 11 bases. The V gene's germline CDR1 is LNHDA and CDR2 SQIVND (reference sequence). The CDR3 contains 16 residues. The V gene end was trimmed by 5 bases and the J gene end by 4 bases; junction bases not matched to a gene: 9.

This clonotype has only a few counts. The chain has TRBV5-4 and TRBJ2-5; 10 bases align to TRBD2. This CDR3 comprises 16 residues. Looked up from germline, CDR1 is SGHNT and CDR2 is YYREEE (reference sequence). Trimming at V came to 0 bases and at J to 5 bases, leaving 7 bases not matched to a gene. CDR3 nucleotide sequence: TGTGCCAGCAGCTTGGCTAGCGGGAGTATGATGGAGACCCAGTACTTC. It encodes CASSLASGSMMETQYF.

Details on this clonotype: This could be a read error, since a much larger clone is one nucleotide away. This sequence joins TRBV19 and TRBJ2-7; D call uncertain. The CDR3 has 14 residues. Germline V gene sequence: CDR1 LNHDA, CDR2 SQIVND (reference sequence). Trimming stripped 2 bases from V and 2 bases from J, with 10 bases between. CDR3 DNA: TGTGCCAGTAGTATACAACAGAGGACCTACGAGCAGTACTTC. It specifies CASSIQQRTYEQYF. Filled out from reference TRBV19 and TRBJ2-7, the complete variable domain reads DGGITQSPKYLFRKEGQNVTLSCEQNLNHDAMYWYRQDPGQGLRLIYYSQIVNDFQKGDIAEGYSVSREKKESFPLTVTSAQKNPTAFYLCASSIQQRTYEQYFGPGTRLTVT.

This clonotype was recorded many times. The chain combines TRBV15 with TRBJ1-6; 9 positions match TRBD1. V lost 3 bases and J lost 10; bases outside the gene matches: 10. CDR1 and CDR2 (germline): LNHNV, YYDKDF (reference sequence). CDR3 length: 16 amino acids. CDR3 residues: CATSRSWDRAGSPLHF. Written as DNA, the CDR3 is TGTGCCACCAGCAGGTCCTGGGACAGGGCGGGCTCACCCCTCCACTTT.

This chain connects TRBV9 to TRBJ2-7, with TRBD2 as a possible D gene (6 bases). Per germline, CDR1 SGDLS and CDR2 YYNGEE. Trimming cost V 2 bases and J 7 bases, with 16 bases left between them. The CDR3 runs to 14 residues. CDR3 DNA sequence: TGTGCCAGCAGCGTTGGGGGGATCTCGGGGGAGCAGTACTTC. This gives the protein CASSVGGISGEQYF. The complete variable domain, with remaining parts taken from reference TRBV9 and TRBJ2-7, reads DSGVTQTPKHLITATGQRVTLRCSPRSGDLSVYWYQQSLDQGLQFLIQYYNGEERAKGNILERFSAQQFPDLHSELNLSSLELGDSALYFCASSVGGISGEQYFGPGTRLTVT.

At least ten counts were recorded for this clonotype. V is TRBV29-1 and J is TRBJ1-1, with 7 bases identical to TRBD1. The ends lost 7 bases at V and 5 bases at J; junction bases unmatched: 7. Germline V gives CDR1 SQVTM, CDR2 ANQGSEA. This CDR3 region has 12 residues. This chain's CDR3 is CSAHTGETEAFF. CDR3 in DNA: TGCAGCGCCCATACAGGGGAGACTGAAGCTTTCTTT.

The rearrangement uses TRBV6-2 or TRBV6-3 and TRBJ2-5; the D is unclear. Trimming cost V 0 bases and J 9 bases, with 5 bases left between them. The CDR3 spans 11 residues. In germline, CDR1 is MNHEY, CDR2 SVGEGT. The CDR3 loop reads CASSYSWAQYF. As DNA, the CDR3 is TGTGCCAGCAGTTACTCGTGGGCCCAGTACTTC.

The chain links TRBV25-1 to TRBJ2-1, with 9 positions matching TRBD1. V dropped 5 bases and J dropped 4; count of bases not matched to a gene: 6. The CDR3 has 15 amino acids. Germline CDR1 is MGHDK and CDR2 is SYGVNS. Written as DNA, the CDR3 is TGTGCCAGCAGTCCGTCGGGACAGGGTTACAATGAGCAGTTCTTC. It codes for CASSPSGQGYNEQFF.

In its sample, this clonotype was seen many times. DNA for the CDR3: TGCAGCGTTGAAGATCCCAGTGTCGGGGGACAGCCCCAGCATTTT. As protein: CSVEDPSVGGQPQHF. The chain couples TRBV29-1 to TRBJ1-5, with D perhaps matching TRBD1 (5 bases). This CDR3 is built from 15 residues. V lost 0 bases, J lost 7 bases, and 16 bases lay in between. Germline V gene sequence: CDR1 SQVTM, CDR2 ANQGSEA.

The chain couples TRBV28 to TRBJ2-7; 7 bases match TRBD1. Germline lookup yields CDR1 MDHEN and CDR2 SYDVKM. V was clipped by 1 base and J by 2 bases; unmatched bases: 2. This CDR3 comprises 14 residues. CDR3 nucleotides: TGTGCCAGCAGTTTATCGACAGGGCCCTACGAGCAGTACTTC. Encoded protein: CASSLSTGPYEQYF.

About this clonotype: Lacking the conserved final phenylalanine or tryptophan, this CDR3 likely reflects a read error. The rearrangement joins TRBV6-5 to TRBJ1-6; 9 nucleotides agree with TRBD1. The germline gives CDR1 MNHEY, CDR2 SVGAGI. The ends lost 6 bases at V and 8 bases at J; junction bases unmatched: 11. The CDR3 spans 16 residues. The CDR3 DNA reads as TGTGCCAGCAGGGGACAGGGCTTTCGAAGGGATTCACCCCTCCACCTT. This gives the protein CASRGQGFRRDSPLHL.

Here the CDR3 DNA reads TGTGCCATCAGACGGACAGGGGCAACTAATGAAAAACTGTTTTTT. As protein: CAIRRTGATNEKLFF. The V gene is TRBV10-3, the J gene TRBJ1-4, with 9 bases lining up with TRBD1. CDR1 is ENHRY, CDR2 SYGVKD, per germline. This CDR3 is 15 amino acids long. Trimming at V came to 6 bases and at J to 0 bases, leaving 2 bases not matched to a gene.

The chain joins TRBV7-2 to TRBJ2-5, with D perhaps matching TRBD2 (6 bases). Trimming left V 4 bases short and J 2 bases short, with 20 bases between. The length of the CDR3 is 17 residues. Germline assignment: CDR1 SGHTA and CDR2 FQGNSA. This chain's CDR3 is CASSSYLSGGSQETQYF. Here the CDR3 DNA reads TGTGCCAGCAGCTCTTACCTTAGCGGAGGGTCGCAAGAGACCCAGTACTTC.

This chain joins TRBV2 and TRBJ2-7; a possible D gene is TRBD2 (6 bases). The V and J ends lost 2 bases and 0 bases respectively, with 14 bases between them. The CDR3 runs 16 residues. Germline V gives CDR1 SNHLY, CDR2 FYNNEI. The CDR3 DNA reads TGTGCCAGCAGTGAAATCTTAGCGGCGGGCTCCTACGAGCAGTACTTC. It translates to CASSEILAAGSYEQYF.

This rearrangement joins TRBV6-4 to TRBJ2-7; the D call may be TRBD1 or TRBD2 (6 bases each). There are 12 residues in the CDR3. Germline V gives CDR1 MRHNA, CDR2 SNTAGT. The CDR3 is CARPGGAYEQYF. The DNA for the CDR3 is TGTGCTCGACCCGGGGGCGCCTACGAGCAGTACTTC.

This clonotype appeared a few times. The V gene is TRBV5-6, the J gene TRBJ2-2; D is undetermined. V was pared by 4 bases and J by 6 bases, with 10 bases between. Germline V gives CDR1 SGHDT, CDR2 YYEEEE. CDR3 length: 13 amino acids. CDR3 sequence: CASSGLPAGELFF. In nucleotides, the CDR3 is TGTGCCAGCAGCGGGCTCCCCGCCGGGGAGCTGTTTTTT.

This clonotype has a count of ten or more. The chain combines TRBV5-1 with TRBJ2-7; the D call may be TRBD1 or TRBD2 (5 bases each). CDR1 is SGHRS, CDR2 YFSETQ, per germline. This CDR3 spans 15 amino acids. V was trimmed by 4 bases and J by 3 bases, leaving 17 bases between them. CDR3 sequence reads: CASSDDRLGDYEQYF. The CDR3 nucleotides are TGCGCCAGCAGCGACGACAGACTGGGGGACTACGAGCAGTACTTC.

This chain uses TRBV6-1 with TRBJ2-5; 10 nucleotides line up with TRBD2. Germline lookup yields CDR1 MNHNS and CDR2 SASEGT. The trim removed 6 bases at V and 5 bases at J, leaving 18 bases unmatched. This CDR3 comprises 18 residues. CDR3 sequence (DNA): TGTGCCAGCAGCCCCGCCGGACTAGCGGCGAACACCGGGGAGACCCAGTACTTC. Translated: CASSPAGLAANTGETQYF.

The V call is TRBV5-4, the J call TRBJ1-2; D is perhaps TRBD1 (5 bases). Germline V gives CDR1 SGHNT, CDR2 YYREEE (reference sequence). This CDR3 has 14 residues. The ends were cut back, 0 bases at V and 6 bases at J, with 12 bases in the middle. The CDR3 spells CASSLGGRADGYTF. The CDR3 DNA sequence: TGTGCCAGCAGCTTGGGAGGCAGGGCGGATGGCTACACCTTC.

This clonotype has ten or more counts. The CDR3: CASSYLEMVETQYF. DNA for the CDR3: TGTGCCAGCAGCTATCTGGAGATGGTAGAGACCCAGTACTTC. This sequence joins TRBV7-9 and TRBJ2-5; D is uncertain. This CDR3 is built from 14 residues. Germline lookup yields CDR1 SEHNR and CDR2 FQNEAQ (reference sequence). V gave up 4 bases and J gave up 4 bases, with 13 bases separating them.

This clonotype has a handful of counts. The V and J genes are TRBV12-3 or TRBV12-4 and TRBJ2-5; 7 nucleotides match TRBD2. The CDR3 loop spans 13 amino acids. The V and J ends lost 8 bases and 5 bases, in that order; junction bases with no gene match: 8. The CDR3 DNA sequence: TGTGCCAGCGAAGGGAGGGTGGATGAGACCCAGTACTTC. Protein: CASEGRVDETQYF.

CDR3 amino acids: CASSSTGWDGYTF. The CDR3 DNA is TGTGCCAGCAGCTCGACAGGATGGGATGGCTACACCTTC. The chain is built from TRBV7-2 and TRBJ1-2; possible D gene TRBD1, 6 bases. The CDR3 is made up of 13 amino acids. Between the trimmed V and J ends, which lost 4 bases and 6 bases, there was a span of 12 bases. Germline CDR1 is SGHTA and CDR2 is FQGNSA.

This clonotype was picked up a small number of times. The chain employs TRBV5-1 and TRBJ1-5; the D is unclear. Per the germline V gene, CDR1 is SGHRS and CDR2 is YFSETQ. The length of the CDR3 is 14 residues. Trimming left V 4 bases short and J 7 bases short, with 15 bases between. The CDR3: CASSQYGGEQPQHF. The CDR3, as DNA: TGCGCCAGCAGCCAATACGGCGGAGAGCAGCCCCAGCATTTT.